This T cell receptor (beta chain) is from a study of cytomegalovirus exposure and HLA in healthy donors. The PCR ran on 60 Vbeta and 13 Jbeta primers. Sequencing used immunoSEQ multiplex PCR; TCRdb keeps in-frame clones, though not all of them. Here the sample spans approximately 80,000 clones, more than 70% being singletons. Germline V gene data show CDR1 as MNHNS and CDR2 as SASEGT. The V and J ends lost 10 bases and 2 bases, in that order; junction bases with no gene match: 10. The CDR3 spans 14 residues. With respect to this clone: Its target is not known.

Study-wide points: A link between a missense DCLRE1C variant and TCR beta V- and J-gene trimming emerged from a later analysis. The study designated roughly 150 TCR beta chains cytomegalovirus-associated.

This chain links TRBV6-1 with TRBJ2-7; 8 bases agree with TRBD2. Source material: PBMCs. This clonotype was sampled from a man aged 60 to 69 in good health and CMV-seronegative. The CDR3 loop reads CATDGLAFPYEQYF. CDR3 DNA: TGTGCCACCGACGGACTAGCCTTCCCCTACGAGCAGTACTTC.